The T cell receptor (beta chain) under discussion was sequenced for a study of blood T cell repertoires in COVID-19. Study as a whole: Spain, Italy and the United States supplied samples that represented acute and convalescent COVID-19.

Profiling relied on immunoSEQ multiplex PCR, and the TCRdb table lists in-frame clones only, not all of them. The table shows some 97,000 clones, with 80% to 90% occurring only once. CDR1 is MDHEN and CDR2 is SYDVKM in the germline V gene. The CDR3 has 14 amino acids. V was pared by 3 bases and J by 3 bases, with 11 bases between. Participants reported their clinical history, and cohort assignment relied on those reports. Recovered status in Cohort 3 required two negative PCRs, clearance, or symptom resolution. Sequences were obtained from PBMCs or T cells enriched from blood (not recorded which). This sequence was found in a woman aged 45-65 years who had recovered from COVID-19. The V and J genes are TRBV28 and TRBJ1-1; no firm D call. Here the CDR3 reads CASSLTGIDTEAFF. The CDR3 DNA follows: TGTGCCAGCAGTTTGACGGGAATCGACACTGAAGCTTTCTTT.